This T cell receptor beta chain is drawn from a study of neoadjuvant anti-PD-1 for oral cavity cancer. TCRdb keeps only in-frame clones here, not all; method: immunoSEQ multiplex PCR. The table has approximately 13,000 clones, 67% seen once. This clone turned up a few times. Stated time point: after neoadjuvant nivolumab, at surgical resection. The V and J ends lost 0 bases and 1 base respectively, with 22 bases between them. Germline CDR1 SGHRS, CDR2 YFSETQ. This CDR3 region has 19 residues. This material consisted of PBMCs, taken after nivolumab (anti-PD-1) treatment. The TCR comes from a person aged 35-79 years with oral cavity squamous cell carcinoma. J is TRBJ1-1 and V is TRBV5-1; the D is unclear. The CDR3 is CASSLAYSRSQRSNTEAFF. DNA of the CDR3: TGCGCCAGCAGCTTGGCCTACTCCAGGTCGCAGCGGTCGAACACTGAAGCTTTCTTT.